This is a list of T cell receptor beta chains from one sample in a study of blood T cell repertoires in COVID-19. Clones were sequenced by immunoSEQ multiplex PCR, and TCRdb holds only the in-frame ones, with some missing. The repertoire includes roughly 250,000 clones, about 86% of them detected once, and approximately 9.4% sits in the top ten. The sample was peripheral blood. The receptors were sampled from a woman older than 75 with acute or convalescent COVID-19. The CDR3 runs from the conserved cysteine through the conserved F or W. A D gene is named only where the DNA matches it firmly. Part of the rows lack a size; the others show once, few, many or a class for expanded clones.

>NA|TRBV12-5|TRBJ1-5|NA|13
TGTGCTAGTGGTTTAAAAGAGAATCAGCCCCAGCATTTT
CASGLKENQPQHF
>NA|TRBV7-9|TRBJ1-3|NA|16
TGTGCCAGCAGCTTAGTGCTGGCAGGGCCGGGAAACACCATATATTTT
CASSLVLAGPGNTIYF
>NA|TRBV5-1|TRBJ1-4|NA|15
TGCGCCAGCAGCTCGGGTGGGAGTGTTAATGAAAAACTGTTTTTT
CASSSGGSVNEKLFF
>NA|TRBV19|TRBJ1-6|NA|17
TGTGCCAGTAGTAGCCAGGGTGCCAGTGGATATAATTCACCCCTCCACTTT
CASSSQGASGYNSPLHF
>NA|TRBV14|TRBJ1-2|NA|14
TGTGCCAGCAGCCAATTCGTGAGGAACTATGGCTACACCTTC
CASSQFVRNYGYTF
>NA|TRBV24-1|TRBJ2-3|TRBD1|15
TGTGCCACCAGTGATCGAAGACAGGGAATTTTTACGCAGTATTTT
CATSDRRQGIFTQYF
>NA|TRBV19|TRBJ1-1|TRBD1|16
TGTGCCAGTAGTGGGAGGACAGGCCGCTTGAACACTGAAGCTTTCTTT
CASSGRTGRLNTEAFF
>NA|TRBV6-5|TRBJ1-3|NA|15
TGTGCCAGCAGTAGGGACACCATCTCTGGAAACACCATATATTTT
CASSRDTISGNTIYF
>NA|TRBV12-3/TRBV12-4|TRBJ1-6|NA|13
TGTGCCAGCAGGGGGGACACCTATTCACCCCTCCACTTT
CASRGDTYSPLHF
>NA|TRBV5-1|TRBJ1-4|NA|16
TGCGCCAGCAGCTCCAATACAGGGTTAGGGAGTGAAAAACTGTTTTTT
CASSSNTGLGSEKLFF
>NA|TRBV19|TRBJ1-5|TRBD1|12
TGTGCCAGTAGTGAGGGACAGGGCACCCAGCATTTT
CASSEGQGTQHF
>NA|TRBV30|TRBJ2-1|TRBD2|16
TGTGCCCTATTTCCCCTGACTAGCGGGAACTACAATGAGCAGTTCTTC
CALFPLTSGNYNEQFF
>NA|TRBV5-1|TRBJ1-1|NA|14
TGCGCCAGCAGCCTCGGGCCCGCGGGCACTGAAGCTTTCTTT
CASSLGPAGTEAFF
>NA|TRBV6-6|TRBJ1-1|NA|13
TGTGCCATCCTACGTAGGGGGAACACTGAAGCTTTCTTT
CAILRRGNTEAFF
>NA|TRBV13|TRBJ2-1|TRBD2|15
TGTGCCAGCAGCCCGGGACTAGGACTAGGAAATGAGCAGTTCTTC
CASSPGLGLGNEQFF
>NA|TRBV15|TRBJ2-3|TRBD2|18
TGTGCCACCAGCAGACCCGGCAGGACTAGCGGGGACACAGATACGCAGTATTTT
CATSRPGRTSGDTDTQYF
>NA|TRBV12-3/TRBV12-4|TRBJ1-3|NA|13
TGTGCCAGCAGCGCAACGGGATCCAGTACCATATATTTT
CASSATGSSTIYF
>NA|TRBV2|TRBJ2-5|NA|14
TGTGTCGACGGGGGTGGGACTCAGGGAGAGACCCAGTACTTC
CVDGGGTQGETQYF
>NA|TRBV7-2|TRBJ1-1|NA|15
TGTGCCAGCAGCTTAATGGGGGCCGAGGGCACTGAAGCTTTCTTT
CASSLMGAEGTEAFF
>few|TRBV3-1/TRBV3-2|TRBJ1-3|NA|15
TGTGCCAGCAGCCAAGCGAACAGGGCCGGAAACACCATATATTTT
CASSQANRAGNTIYF
>NA|TRBV6-4|TRBJ2-2|NA|13
TGTGCCGGAGGGGGGGGATACACCGGGGAGCTGTTTTTT
CAGGGGYTGELFF
>NA|TRBV27|TRBJ2-7|TRBD1|14
TGTGCCAGCAGTTTGTGGACAGGGGGCTACGAGCAGTACTTC
CASSLWTGGYEQYF
>NA|TRBV7-2|TRBJ2-1|TRBD2|15
TGTGCCAGCAGCAGGGGGACTAGCAGGGCAAATGAGCAGTTCTTC
CASSRGTSRANEQFF
>NA|TRBV7-2|TRBJ2-3|NA|12
TGTGCCAGCAGCCCTCGCACAGATACGCAGTATTTT
CASSPRTDTQYF
>NA|TRBV18|TRBJ2-4|NA|16
TGTGCCAGCTCACCACCTGGACAGCTAGCCAAAAACATTCAGTACTTC
CASSPPGQLAKNIQYF
>NA|TRBV4-1|TRBJ2-3|TRBD1|16
TGCGCCAGCAGCCAGACCGGGACAGGGGTGGCAGATACGCAGTATTTT
CASSQTGTGVADTQYF
>NA|TRBV28|TRBJ1-2|TRBD1|15
TGTGCCAGCAGCCCACCGGACAGGTCTAACTATGGCTACACCTTC
CASSPPDRSNYGYTF
>NA|TRBV11-2|TRBJ1-5|NA|12
TGTGCCAGCAGCTCCCCCCTAGAGCCCCAGCATTTT
CASSSPLEPQHF
>NA|TRBV3-1/TRBV3-2|TRBJ2-2|TRBD1|16
TGTGCCAGCAGCCAAGATTTTGGACAGGGGGCCGGGGAGCTGTTTTTT
CASSQDFGQGAGELFF
>once|TRBV5-6|TRBJ2-1|TRBD1|15
TGTGCCAGCAGCCCAGTTGGACAGGGTCACAATGAGCAGTTCTTC
CASSPVGQGHNEQFF
>NA|TRBV28|TRBJ1-2|NA|12
TGTGCCAGCAGTTCAGGGGACTATGGCTACACCTTC
CASSSGDYGYTF
>NA|TRBV27|TRBJ2-6|NA|16
TGTGCCAGCAGAAAGAAAGGGGTCTCTGGGGCCAACGTCCTGACTTTC
CASRKKGVSGANVLTF
>NA|TRBV25-1|TRBJ2-5|NA|12
TGTGCCAGCAGTGCCGGGGGTGAGACCCAGTACTTC
CASSAGGETQYF
>NA|TRBV5-5|TRBJ2-1|NA|13
TGTGCCAGCAGCTTGTCAGGCTTCAATGAGCAGTTCTTC
CASSLSGFNEQFF
>NA|TRBV5-1|TRBJ1-1|NA|14
TGCGCCAGCAGCCTGGGAGGTTCTCTCGGTGAAGCTTTCTTT
CASSLGGSLGEAFF